Each of the 20 T cell receptor beta chains below was sequenced from the same sample in a study of OX40 agonist ivuxolimab in advanced cancers. The protocol was immunoSEQ multiplex PCR, while the TCRdb copy is restricted to in-frame clones and leaves out a portion. Among about 83,000 clones listed, 90% to 95% were seen once. The source material was CD4+ or CD8+ T cells sorted from blood, sampled in a trial of the OX40 agonist ivuxolimab. Every receptor here comes from an adult with an advanced solid tumor such as melanoma, head and neck, liver or kidney cancer.

J is TRBJ1-2 and V is TRBV28; D not resolved. Germline V lookup: CDR1 MDHEN, CDR2 SYDVKM. V was clipped by 6 bases and J by 2 bases, with 7 bases between them. This CDR3 has 12 amino acids. The CDR3 is CASRVINYGYTF. CDR3 nucleotide sequence: TGTGCCAGCAGGGTAATAAACTATGGCTACACCTTC.

This chain joins TRBV11-2 and TRBJ1-2; a weak D match, TRBD1 (5 bases). Trimming stripped 0 bases from V and 3 bases from J, with 14 bases between. CDR1 and CDR2 from the germline V gene are SGHAT and FQNNGV. The CDR3 spans 16 residues. This CDR3 reads CASSLEGQGFYYGYTF. The CDR3 DNA is TGTGCCAGCAGCTTAGAAGGGCAGGGTTTTTACTATGGCTACACCTTC.

A word on this clone: Other DNA sequences of this sample code for an identical CDR3. The genes are TRBV5-5 and TRBJ2-5; the match to TRBD2 covers 8 bases. CDR3 length: 14 amino acids. Germline V CDR1 and CDR2: SGHKS, YYEKEE (reference sequence). V shed 2 bases and J 2 bases; nucleotides not matched to a gene: 2. The CDR3 DNA reads as TGTGCCAGCAGCTTAGCGGGGGCTCAAGAGACCCAGTACTTC. The encoded protein is CASSLAGAQETQYF. The complete variable domain, with remaining parts taken from reference TRBV5-5 and TRBJ2-5, reads DAGVTQSPTHLIKTRGQQVTLRCSPISGHKSVSWYQQVLGQGPQFIFQYYEKEERGRGNFPDRFSARQFPNYSSELNVNALLLGDSALYLCASSLAGAQETQYFGPGTRLLVL.

J is TRBJ2-7 and V is TRBV5-1; no clear D. Germline V CDR1 and CDR2: SGHRS, YFSETQ. The ends were cut back, 0 bases at V and 3 bases at J, with 7 bases in the middle. This CDR3 contains 13 residues. The CDR3 protein is CASSLGQNYEQYF. The CDR3 nucleotides read TGCGCCAGCAGCTTGGGGCAGAACTACGAGCAGTACTTC. The complete variable domain, with remaining parts taken from reference TRBV5-1 and TRBJ2-7, reads KAGVTQTPRYLIKTRGQQVTLSCSPISGHRSVSWYQQTPGQGLQFLFEYFSETQRNKGNFPGRFSGRQFSNSRSEMNVSTLELGDSALYLCASSLGQNYEQYFGPGTRLTVT.

The chain combines TRBV15 with TRBJ1-2; D possibly corresponds to TRBD1 (6 bases). The germline V and J ends were trimmed by 4 bases and 5 bases, with 17 bases remaining between them. The CDR3 has 15 residues. Germline CDR1 LNHNV, CDR2 YYDKDF (reference sequence). The CDR3 DNA follows: TGTGCCACCAGCAAGACCGGACAGCTATCTTATGGCTACACCTTC. It yields the protein CATSKTGQLSYGYTF.

The V gene is TRBV19, the J gene TRBJ2-5; 16 bases fit TRBD2. The CDR3 is 15 amino acids. CDR1 is LNHDA and CDR2 is SQIVND in the germline V gene (reference sequence). After removal of 7 bases from V and 4 bases from J, the junction contained 3 bases not matched to a gene. Here the CDR3 reads CASKGTSGGGETQYF. CDR3 DNA: TGTGCCAGTAAAGGGACTAGCGGGGGGGGAGAGACCCAGTACTTC.

This chain joins TRBV6-6 and TRBJ1-2; no firm D call. This CDR3 region has 12 residues. Germline CDR1 MNHNY, CDR2 SVGAGI (reference sequence). V gave up 6 bases and J gave up 8 bases, with 13 bases separating them. CDR3 DNA sequence: TGTGCCAGCAGGAACTGGGGTGTAGGCTACACCTTC. Translation: CASRNWGVGYTF.

The CDR3 DNA is TGCGCCAGCGGGGGGGGGATCGGAAACACCATATATTTT. It is translated as CASGGGIGNTIYF. This chain connects TRBV10-2 to TRBJ1-3, with a weak D call TRBD1 (5 bases). Germline V gene sequence: CDR1 WSHSY, CDR2 SAAADI. The CDR3 extends over 13 amino acids. Trimming left V 8 bases short and J 4 bases short, with 12 bases between.

V usage is TRBV5-1 and J usage is TRBJ2-3; maybe TRBD1 (6 bases). Germline values: CDR1 SGHRS, CDR2 YFSETQ. The length of the CDR3 is 14 residues. V dropped 4 bases and J dropped 3 bases, with 12 bases sitting between them. CDR3: CASSPRTETDTQYF. Written as DNA, the CDR3 is TGCGCCAGCAGCCCGCGGACAGAAACAGATACGCAGTATTTT.

This sequence joins TRBV5-1 and TRBJ1-1, with TRBD1 matching 9 bases. The CDR3 is made up of 15 amino acids. Trimming took 2 bases from V and 6 from J; bases not matched to a gene: 8. The germline V gene has CDR1 SGHRS and CDR2 YFSETQ. CDR3 amino acids: CASSFLGTGTAEAFF. CDR3 DNA sequence: TGCGCCAGCAGCTTCCTCGGGACAGGGACCGCTGAAGCTTTCTTT. Looking up the rest from reference TRBV5-1 and TRBJ1-1 gives the full variable domain: KAGVTQTPRYLIKTRGQQVTLSCSPISGHRSVSWYQQTPGQGLQFLFEYFSETQRNKGNFPGRFSGRQFSNSRSEMNVSTLELGDSALYLCASSFLGTGTAEAFFGQGTRLTVV.

This clone was picked up one time. This rearrangement joins TRBV5-1 to TRBJ2-3; the match to TRBD2 covers 12 bases. The V segment lost 4 bases and the J segment 0 bases; nucleotides outside the gene matches: 9. The CDR3 extends over 18 amino acids. Germline V lookup: CDR1 SGHRS, CDR2 YFSETQ. The CDR3 DNA sequence: TGCGCCAGCAGCCCTGGTAACGGACTAGCGGGAAGCACAGATACGCAGTATTTT. As protein: CASSPGNGLAGSTDTQYF.

This chain joins TRBV5-4 and TRBJ1-4, with D tentatively TRBD1 (5 bases). Trimming removed 2 bases at V and 5 bases at J, with 7 bases between. Germline CDR1 SGHNT, CDR2 YYREEE (reference sequence). The CDR3 sequence is 13 residues long. The DNA of the CDR3 is TGTGCCAGCAGCTTCCGGGGCAATGAAAAACTGTTTTTT. Protein: CASSFRGNEKLFF.

This chain links TRBV4-2 with TRBJ1-2; D is uncertain. The CDR3 is 14 residues long. V lost 0 bases and J lost 7, with 12 bases in between. Germline values: CDR1 LGHNA, CDR2 YNFKEQ. CDR3 residues: CASSQDTVAAGYTF. DNA for the CDR3: TGTGCCAGCAGCCAAGATACCGTAGCGGCTGGCTACACCTTC.

The rearrangement joins TRBV5-1 to TRBJ2-5, with 8 bases that match TRBD2. The CDR3 has 16 amino acids. The V and J ends lost 0 bases and 1 base, in that order; junction bases with no gene match: 5. CDR1 and CDR2 from the germline V gene are SGHRS and YFSETQ. The CDR3 reads CASSLGVAGFQETQYF. The CDR3 DNA reads TGCGCCAGCAGCTTGGGTGTAGCGGGGTTCCAAGAGACCCAGTACTTC. Variable domain in full (rest from reference TRBV5-1 and TRBJ2-5): KAGVTQTPRYLIKTRGQQVTLSCSPISGHRSVSWYQQTPGQGLQFLFEYFSETQRNKGNFPGRFSGRQFSNSRSEMNVSTLELGDSALYLCASSLGVAGFQETQYFGPGTRLLVL.

This chain links TRBV5-1 with TRBJ2-5; D is perhaps TRBD2 (5 bases). The CDR3 totals 14 residues. V lost 1 base to trimming and J lost 0 bases, with 7 bases between them. CDR1 SGHRS and CDR2 YFSETQ come from the germline V gene. CDR3 sequence reads: CASSLIGDQETQYF. The CDR3 bases are TGCGCCAGCAGCTTGATCGGGGACCAAGAGACCCAGTACTTC.

The chain is built from TRBV5-1 and TRBJ1-2; unclear D gene. The CDR3 is made up of 13 amino acids. Germline CDR1 is SGHRS and CDR2 is YFSETQ. The germline V and J ends were trimmed by 5 bases and 0 bases, with 8 bases remaining between them. CDR3 nucleotide sequence: TGCGCCAGCAGGGAGTCAGCTAACTATGGCTACACCTTC. Its translation: CASRESANYGYTF.

The chain joins TRBV6-6 to TRBJ1-4, with D maybe TRBD1 (5 bases). This CDR3 comprises 13 residues. Trimming removed 9 bases at V and 8 bases at J, with 16 bases between. The germline V gene encodes CDR1 MNHNY and CDR2 SVGAGI (reference sequence). The CDR3 sequence is CASWGFGAEKLFF. The CDR3 DNA sequence: TGTGCCAGTTGGGGGTTTGGCGCAGAAAAACTGTTTTTT.

The chain uses TRBV11-3 and TRBJ2-3; D tentatively reads TRBD1 or TRBD2 (5 bases each). V was shortened by 4 bases and J by 3 bases, with 11 bases between the two germline ends. This CDR3 has 14 residues. Germline assignment: CDR1 SGHNT and CDR2 YENEEA. CDR3 protein: CASSSRGSTDTQYF. CDR3 in DNA: TGTGCCAGCAGCTCCCGGGGCAGTACAGATACGCAGTATTTT.

V gene TRBV6-5 combines with J gene TRBJ1-1; 8 bases are a match to TRBD1. The CDR3 has 16 residues. Germline V gene lookup returns CDR1 MNHEY and CDR2 SVGAGI. J gave up 0 bases and V 0 bases, and 3 bases lay outside the gene matches. Here the CDR3 reads CASSYSGQVMNTEAFF. CDR3 coding DNA: TGTGCCAGCAGTTACTCGGGACAGGTGATGAACACTGAAGCTTTCTTT.

This clone has a single count. V and J are TRBV11-3 and TRBJ1-1, with D unresolved. This CDR3 is built from 13 residues. The germline CDR1 and CDR2 sequences are SGHNT and YENEEA. The V end was cut by 0 bases, the J end by 1 base, with 3 bases between. CDR3 DNA: TGTGCCAGCAGCTTAGAAAGGAACACTGAAGCTTTCTTT. Encoded protein: CASSLERNTEAFF. Using reference TRBV11-3 and TRBJ1-1 for the parts outside the CDR3, the full variable domain is EAGVVQSPRYKIIEKKQPVAFWCNPISGHNTLYWYLQNLGQGPELLIRYENEEAVDDSQLPKDRFSAERLKGVDSTLKIQPAELGDSAVYLCASSLERNTEAFFGQGTRLTVV.